Given below is one T cell receptor beta chain in context. This sample is drawn from a study of blood T cell repertoires in COVID-19. On the study more broadly: T cells, B-cell-depleted T cells, or PBMCs provided the cDNA or gDNA that served as material.

Sequencing used immunoSEQ multiplex PCR; TCRdb keeps in-frame clones, though not all of them. This table has some 61,000 clones, roughly 85% appearing once. The CDR3 is made up of 16 amino acids. The germline CDR1 and CDR2 sequences are LGHNA and YSLEER. Trimming took 4 bases from V and 4 from J; bases not matched to a gene: 6. V and J are TRBV4-3 and TRBJ2-1; 11 bases agree with TRBD2. Sequencing input: peripheral blood. The sequence came from a man younger than 45 with acute or convalescent COVID-19. As DNA, the CDR3 is TGCGCCAGCAGCCGCTATAGCGGGAGGGAATACAATGAGCAGTTCTTC. As protein: CASSRYSGREYNEQFF.